The 4 T cell receptor beta chains below were found in one sample sequenced in a study of response to subunit inactivated influenza vaccine. MiXCR, applied by TCRdb to the RT-PCR reads, yields one record per CDR3 protein. The data show about 780,000 distinct CDR3 sequences, approximately 18% seen once. The sample was PBMCs from blood, taken about 5 days after vaccination. The receptor set was obtained from a man aged 50 to 59 who received an inactivated influenza vaccine.

This chain links TRBV4-2 with TRBJ2-5; D might be TRBD2 (9 bases). Germline assignment: CDR1 LGHNA and CDR2 YNFKEQ. The CDR3 is made up of 17 amino acids. The germline V and J ends were trimmed by 0 bases and 4 bases, with 18 bases remaining between them. The CDR3 DNA is TGTGCCAGCAGCCAAGAAGTGTCTAGCGGGACAGGAGAGACCCAGTACTTC. Translating it yields CASSQEVSSGTGETQYF.

This clonotype has a handful of counts. The CDR3 DNA reads as TGTGCCAGCAGCTTGGGACAGTTAATTCTTTCCTACAATGAGCAGTTCTTC. As protein: CASSLGQLILSYNEQFF. The rearrangement links TRBV7-9 to TRBJ2-1; 7 bases agree with TRBD1. Germline V CDR1 and CDR2: SEHNR, FQNEAQ (reference sequence). This CDR3 is built from 17 residues. The V segment lost 3 bases and the J segment 1 base; nucleotides outside the gene matches: 9. The full variable domain, in which reference TRBV7-9 and TRBJ2-1 provide the parts outside the CDR3, is DTGVSQNPRHKITKRGQNVTFRCDPISEHNRLYWYRQTLGQGPEFLTYFQNEAQLEKSRLLSDRFSAERPKGSFSTLEIQRTEQGDSAMYLCASSLGQLILSYNEQFFGPGTRLTVL.

This clonotype was counted ten times or more. The chain is built from TRBV5-1 and TRBJ1-1, with D perhaps TRBD1 (5 bases). Trimming pared 4 bases from V and 12 bases from J, leaving 16 bases between. The germline V gene encodes CDR1 SGHRS and CDR2 YFSETQ. The CDR3 totals 12 residues. CDR3 region: CASSPGGTFPFF. The CDR3 bases are TGCGCCAGCAGCCCAGGCGGGACTTTTCCTTTCTTT.

The sample holds a few counts of this clonotype. This sequence joins TRBV7-2 and TRBJ2-1; D uncertain. From germline, CDR1 is SGHTA and CDR2 FQGNSA. This CDR3 comprises 13 residues. Trimming pared 2 bases from V and 10 bases from J, leaving 12 bases between. The CDR3 region has the DNA TGTGCCAGCAGCTTACTTCATGAGCAGGAGCAGTTCTTC. Translation gives CASSLLHEQEQFF. The full variable domain, rest sourced from reference TRBV7-2 and TRBJ2-1, is GAGVSQSPSNKVTEKGKDVELRCDPISGHTALYWYRQSLGQGLEFLIYFQGNSAPDKSGLPSDRFSAERTGGSVSTLTIQRTQQEDSAVYLCASSLLHEQEQFFGPGTRLTVL.